The 14 T cell receptor beta chains presented below share a single source sample, sequenced in a study of cytomegalovirus exposure and HLA in healthy donors. Use of 60 Vbeta and 13 Jbeta primers characterized the PCR. TCRdb's copy holds only in-frame clones and misses some; the assay was immunoSEQ multiplex PCR. The table includes more than 85,000 clones, about 83% detected once. The sequenced material came from PBMCs. These receptors were obtained from a man aged 18 to 29 in good health and CMV-seronegative.

The chain couples TRBV18 to TRBJ1-1, with 7 nucleotides matching TRBD1. Trimming removed 6 bases from V and 1 base from J; junction bases left unmatched: 5. The CDR3 covers 14 residues. CDR1 is KGHSH, CDR2 LQKENI, per germline. The CDR3 protein is CASSTRTGNTEAFF. The CDR3 nucleotides read TGTGCCAGCTCCACTAGGACAGGGAACACTGAAGCTTTCTTT. Combining the CDR3 with reference TRBV18 and TRBJ1-1 gives the whole variable domain NAGVMQNPRHLVRRRGQEARLRCSPMKGHSHVYWYRQLPEEGLKFMVYLQKENIIDESGMPKERFSAEFPKEGPSILRIQQVVRGDSAAYFCASSTRTGNTEAFFGQGTRLTVV.

V gene TRBV27 combines with J gene TRBJ1-5; 8 bases agree with TRBD1. CDR1 MNHEY and CDR2 SMNVEV come from the germline V gene (reference sequence). With 5 bases clipped from V and 6 bases from J, the junction kept 12 bases outside the gene matches. The CDR3 length is 16 residues. The CDR3 region is CASSRKTGGRPQPQHF. CDR3 DNA sequence: TGTGCCAGCAGTCGGAAAACAGGGGGGCGCCCTCAGCCCCAGCATTTT.

CDR3 in DNA: TGCAGCGTTTTAGGGACAGGCTTTGTCTACGAGCAGTACTTC. Its translation: CSVLGTGFVYEQYF. The chain links TRBV29-1 to TRBJ2-7, with 8 bases aligning to TRBD1. The germline gives CDR1 SQVTM, CDR2 ANQGSEA. This CDR3 is built from 14 residues. Unmatched junction bases numbered 9, after V lost 5 bases and J lost 3 bases.

V is TRBV6-5 and J is TRBJ2-7; D possibly corresponds to TRBD2 (5 bases). The CDR3 covers 14 residues. V lost 5 bases and J 2 bases, leaving 13 bases between the germline ends. Germline values: CDR1 MNHEY, CDR2 SVGAGI. In nucleotides, the CDR3 is TGTGCCAGCAGTGAATGGACTGTAACCTACGAGCAGTACTTC. Translation: CASSEWTVTYEQYF.

The chain recombines TRBV5-6 with TRBJ1-1, with TRBD1 matching 7 bases. The CDR3 loop spans 14 amino acids. CDR1 and CDR2 (germline): SGHDT, YYEEEE. Trimming took 4 bases from V and 4 from J; bases not matched to a gene: 7. The CDR3 is CASSGDRAATEAFF. The DNA of the CDR3 is TGTGCCAGCAGCGGAGACAGGGCGGCCACTGAAGCTTTCTTT.

The chain joins TRBV7-6 to TRBJ2-7; D might be TRBD2 (5 bases). Trimming cost V 9 bases and J 6 bases, with 12 bases left between them. The CDR3 runs 11 residues. The V gene's germline CDR1 is SGHVS and CDR2 FNYEAQ. The CDR3 region is CASSAGIEQYF. CDR3 in DNA: TGTGCCAGTTCCGCGGGTATCGAGCAGTACTTC.

The CDR3 here is CASSVRTDTQYF. The CDR3 nucleotides are TGTGCCAGCAGCGTGAGAACAGATACGCAGTATTTT. The rearrangement joins TRBV9 to TRBJ2-3; no clear D. Per germline, CDR1 SGDLS and CDR2 YYNGEE. Between the trimmed V and J ends, which lost 2 bases and 3 bases, there was a span of 4 bases. The CDR3 spans 12 residues.

This chain connects TRBV7-3 to TRBJ2-5; 8 nucleotides line up with TRBD1. Germline-derived CDR1 and CDR2 are SGHTA and FQGTGA. CDR3 length: 15 residues. After removal of 5 bases from V and 4 bases from J, the junction contained 9 bases not matched to a gene. CDR3 nucleotide sequence: TGTGCCAGCAGCCCCGCGACAGGGGTAGGAGAGACCCAGTACTTC. The encoded protein is CASSPATGVGETQYF.

The chain couples TRBV19 to TRBJ1-4; 7 bases are a match to TRBD1. Germline V lookup: CDR1 LNHDA, CDR2 SQIVND (reference sequence). This CDR3 is built from 16 residues. Losses at the gene ends were 5 bases for V and 5 bases for J; bases not matched to a gene: 11. The CDR3 coding sequence is TGTGCCAGTAGTCCTGCCGGGACAGCGAAAAATGAAAAACTGTTTTTT. Translation gives CASSPAGTAKNEKLFF.

V usage is TRBV21-1 and J usage is TRBJ2-6; TRBD1, the D gene given by the table, was not confirmed from the DNA. TRBV21-1 is a pseudogene locus. CDR3 size: 21 residues. CDR3: CASSKERDRASQGSGANVLTF. The CDR3 nucleotides are TGTGCCAGCAGCAAAGAGAGGGACAGGGCGAGTCAGGGTTCTGGGGCCAACGTCCTGACTTTC.

This clone has a single count. V is TRBV11-2 and J is TRBJ2-5; 9 bases match TRBD2. CDR1 SGHAT and CDR2 FQNNGV come from the germline V gene. The V and J ends lost 3 bases and 2 bases, in that order; junction bases with no gene match: 4. The CDR3 is 15 residues long. CDR3 protein: CASSFRLAGQETQYF. The CDR3 DNA reads as TGTGCCAGCAGCTTTAGGCTAGCGGGACAAGAGACCCAGTACTTC.

This chain connects TRBV13 to TRBJ1-1, with D unresolved. Trimming took off 3 bases at V and 0 bases at J, with 11 bases between the two ends. CDR1 is PRHDT and CDR2 is FYEKMQ in the germline V gene (reference sequence). The CDR3 extends over 15 amino acids. The CDR3: CASSFIGQLNTEAFF. The DNA for the CDR3 is TGTGCCAGCAGCTTTATTGGGCAGCTGAACACTGAAGCTTTCTTT.

The genes are TRBV6-5 and TRBJ1-2; weak D call: TRBD1 (5 bases). Trimming left V 2 bases short and J 0 bases short, with 7 bases between. Per the germline V gene, CDR1 is MNHEY and CDR2 is SVGAGI. This CDR3 is built from 14 residues. The CDR3 bases are TGTGCCAGCAGTTACACGGGGGCTAACTATGGCTACACCTTC. Amino acid sequence: CASSYTGANYGYTF.

The chain has TRBV5-8 and TRBJ2-7; no clear D gene. Germline-derived CDR1 and CDR2 are SGHTS and YDEGEE. This CDR3 contains 13 residues. With 0 bases removed from V and 3 bases from J, the gap between germline ends came to 7 bases. CDR3 loop: CASSLDSYYEQYF. CDR3 coding DNA: TGTGCCAGCAGCTTGGACAGCTACTACGAGCAGTACTTC.